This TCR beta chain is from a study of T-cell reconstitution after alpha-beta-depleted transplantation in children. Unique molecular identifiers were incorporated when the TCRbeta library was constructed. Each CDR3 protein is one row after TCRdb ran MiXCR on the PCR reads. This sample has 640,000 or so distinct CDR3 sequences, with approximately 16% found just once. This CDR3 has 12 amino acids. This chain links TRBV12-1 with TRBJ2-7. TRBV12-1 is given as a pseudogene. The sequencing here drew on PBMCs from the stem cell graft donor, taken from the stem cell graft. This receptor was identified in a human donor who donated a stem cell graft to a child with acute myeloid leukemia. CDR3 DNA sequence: TGTGCCAGCAGCTTTCCTGGAGACGAGCAGTACTTC. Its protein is CASSFPGDEQYF.